What follows are 3 T cell receptor beta chains derived from one specimen sequenced in a study of control samples from healthy donors and cancer patients. TCRdb's table, derived via immunoSEQ multiplex PCR, lists solely in-frame clones and lacks some. This table has roughly 140,000 clones, over 90% appearing once. Sequencing input: blood. The source is a man in his forties or fifties in good health.

This clone has just one count. The J gene is TRBJ2-3, the V gene TRBV9; the D gene is possibly TRBD2 (5 bases). The CDR3 runs to 17 residues. Germline-derived CDR1 and CDR2 are SGDLS and YYNGEE. Deletions cut 0 bases from V and 1 base from J, with 15 bases between. The CDR3 DNA reads as TGTGCCAGCAGCGTAGTACCCAGAGGGTTGGGCACAGATACGCAGTATTTT. Amino acids: CASSVVPRGLGTDTQYF.

CDR3 sequence (DNA): TGCGCCAGCAGCCAAGATCCGGAGGAGGGGTACGAGCAGTACTTC. Translating it yields CASSQDPEEGYEQYF. V and J are TRBV4-1 and TRBJ2-7; tentatively, D is TRBD2 (6 bases). This CDR3 comprises 15 residues. CDR1 is MGHRA and CDR2 is YSYEKL in the germline V gene. The V gene lost 0 bases and the J gene lost 4 bases, with 13 bases spanning the gap.

The CDR3 spells CASSGHVQGGQYF. For the CDR3, the DNA is TGTGCCAGCAGCGGACATGTGCAGGGAGGGCAGTACTTC. This chain uses TRBV3-1 (or the pseudogene TRBV3-2) with TRBJ2-7; a possible D gene is TRBD2 (6 bases). Germline loops: CDR1 LGHDT, CDR2 YNNKEL (reference sequence). The V and J ends lost 5 bases and 9 bases respectively, with 17 bases between them. The CDR3 loop spans 13 amino acids.